This T cell receptor (beta chain) was sequenced for a study of shared clonotypes between healthy human individuals. The method was immunoSEQ multiplex PCR; TCRdb's version includes in-frame clones alone and lacks a portion of them. The table lists about 2.3 million clones, about nine tenths of them singletons. Trimming removed 4 bases from V and 2 bases from J, with 12 bases in between. This CDR3 spans 14 amino acids. CDR1 SQVTM and CDR2 ANQGSEA come from the germline V gene. This clone was found once. The receptor was isolated from a man between 18 and 35 years old in good health. Some clones in this sample may be carry-over from other donors' samples. This chain links TRBV29-1 with TRBJ2-1; D is perhaps TRBD2 (5 bases). Source material: naive CD4+ T cells from PBMCs. Subset of the sample: CD45RA+ positively selected. CDR3 nucleotides: TGCAGCGTTGTCCCGGGAAACCCCTACAATGAGCAGTTCTTC. Its protein product is CSVVPGNPYNEQFF.